Shown below are 3 T cell receptor beta chains from a single sample sequenced in a study of response to subunit inactivated influenza vaccine. TCRdb redid the calling of the RT-PCR reads with MiXCR, one entry per CDR3 protein. The data show around 710,000 distinct CDR3 sequences, roughly 13% seen once. Sequenced material: PBMCs from blood, taken 14 to 15 days before vaccination. The origin of the receptors is a man aged 50 to 60 who received an inactivated influenza vaccine.

This clonotype was found a few times. The J gene is TRBJ1-6, the V gene TRBV20-1; unclear D gene. The germline V and J ends were trimmed by 3 bases and 14 bases, with 11 bases remaining between them. This CDR3 spans 11 amino acids. CDR1 is DFQATT and CDR2 is SNEGSKA in the germline V gene (reference sequence). The CDR3 coding sequence is TGCAGTGCTAGGCGGATGGAAGCCCTCCACTTT. Encoded protein: CSARRMEALHF.

The chain combines TRBV28 with TRBJ2-7; tentative D call: TRBD1 (6 bases). The CDR3 runs 15 residues. V dropped 4 bases and J dropped 7 bases, with 20 bases sitting between them. Germline CDR1 is MDHEN and CDR2 is SYDVKM. The CDR3 here is CASSYGLVRGREQYF. The CDR3 nucleotides read TGTGCCAGCAGTTATGGTCTTGTCAGGGGCCGAGAGCAGTACTTC. Full variable domain (outside the CDR3, taken from reference TRBV28 and TRBJ2-7): DVKVTQSSRYLVKRTGEKVFLECVQDMDHENMFWYRQDPGLGLRLIYFSYDVKMKEKGDIPEGYSVSREKKERFSLILESASTNQTSMYLCASSYGLVRGREQYFGPGTRLTVT.

V gene TRBV6-5 combines with J gene TRBJ2-1; the D is unclear. The germline V gene has CDR1 MNHEY and CDR2 SVGAGI. This CDR3 has 15 amino acids. Trimming removed 0 bases at V and 4 bases at J, with 10 bases between. CDR3: CASSYSGRTYNEQFF. CDR3 DNA: TGTGCCAGCAGTTACTCCGGCAGAACTTACAATGAGCAGTTCTTC.